This TCR beta chain originates from a study of CXCR3-negative and CXCR3-positive naive CD8 T cells. Study-level findings and limits: Memory CD8+ cells showed much lower diversity, while both naive subsets displayed comparably high diversity. Compared with CXCR3-negative naive cells, CXCR3-positive naive cells showed more hydrophobic TRB CDR3s.

About this clonotype itself: Antigen specificity is unknown.

This CDR3 spans 15 amino acids. CDR1 and CDR2 from the germline V gene are MDHEN and SYDVKM. Researchers reported sorting every CD8+ T cell subset in triplicate, roughly 290,000 cells per sort. Within the CD8+ T cell compartment, naive cells were CD45RO-CCR7+CD27+CD95-. 5' RACE with UMI labels generated the TRB cDNA libraries. For each CDR3 protein, TCRdb gives one entry from its re-call of the 5' RACE reads, without DNA. Recorded for this sample: about 120,000 distinct CDR3 sequences. Sequenced material: naive CXCR3- CD8+ T cells from blood. The sample's subset: CD45RO-CCR7+CD27+CD95- naive CD8+ T cells lacking CXCR3 (TNR3-). This receptor was taken from a human donor in good health. Some clones in this sample may be carry-over from other donors' samples. The rearrangement joins TRBV28 to TRBJ2-7; TCRdb indicates TRBD2, and absent DNA this call remains unverified. CDR3 loop: CASSVRGGRIYEQYF. Full variable domain (missing parts from reference TRBV28 and TRBJ2-7): DVKVTQSSRYLVKRTGEKVFLECVQDMDHENMFWYRQDPGLGLRLIYFSYDVKMKEKGDIPEGYSVSREKKERFSLILESASTNQTSMYLCASSVRGGRIYEQYFGPGTRLTVT.